The next 17 T cell receptor beta chains were all read from a single sample in a study of radiotherapy plus CTLA-4 blockade in lung cancer. Clones were sequenced by immunoSEQ multiplex PCR, and TCRdb holds only the in-frame ones, with some missing. Of 35,000 to 45,000 clones in the sample, 77% were seen once. Specimen: peripheral blood, collected from a patient treated with radiotherapy plus ipilimumab. All receptors derive from a human donor with non-small cell lung cancer whose response to radiotherapy plus ipilimumab could not be evaluated.

This clone occurred a few times. The chain employs TRBV5-5 and TRBJ2-7; 9 positions agree with TRBD1. There are 16 residues in the CDR3. Looked up from germline, CDR1 is SGHKS and CDR2 is YYEKEE (reference sequence). Losses at the gene ends were 3 bases for V and 2 bases for J; bases not matched to a gene: 9. The CDR3 here is CASSWTGTGFPYEQYF. The CDR3 DNA reads as TGTGCCAGCAGCTGGACCGGGACAGGGTTTCCCTACGAGCAGTACTTC.

The chain is built from TRBV4-1 and TRBJ2-2, with TRBD2 identical over 8 bases. The V gene end was trimmed by 0 bases and the J gene end by 3 bases; junction bases not matched to a gene: 3. Germline CDR1 MGHRA, CDR2 YSYEKL. The CDR3 runs 16 residues. This CDR3 is CASSQDRGGDTGELFF. The CDR3 DNA is TGCGCCAGCAGCCAAGATCGGGGGGGGGACACCGGGGAGCTGTTTTTT.

The chain employs TRBV5-1 and TRBJ2-5; tentatively, D is TRBD2 (5 bases). This CDR3 spans 15 amino acids. From germline, CDR1 is SGHRS and CDR2 YFSETQ. Trimming took off 0 bases at V and 3 bases at J, with 12 bases between the two ends. In DNA, the CDR3 is TGCGCCAGCAGCTTGGGGTCAGGAGGAAAAGAGACCCAGTACTTC. It yields the protein CASSLGSGGKETQYF.

The table lists this clone with a few counts. This chain uses TRBV5-1 with TRBJ2-3; 9 nucleotides match TRBD2. The CDR3 has 16 residues. The germline gives CDR1 SGHRS, CDR2 YFSETQ. J gave up 5 bases and V 0 bases, and 7 bases lay outside the gene matches. The CDR3 is CASSLGGGGAGDTQYF. The CDR3 DNA follows: TGCGCCAGCAGCTTGGGAGGCGGGGGGGCTGGAGATACGCAGTATTTT.

This sequence joins TRBV19 and TRBJ1-2; the match to TRBD1 covers 8 bases. Germline V gene sequence: CDR1 LNHDA, CDR2 SQIVND (reference sequence). The CDR3 has 13 amino acids. CDR3 DNA: TGTGCGGTAGCAGGGGGCCCCTCCTATGGCTACACCTTC. This codes for CAVAGGPSYGYTF.

The chain combines TRBV2 with TRBJ2-5; D remains unclear. Looked up from germline, CDR1 is SNHLY and CDR2 is FYNNEI. V was pared by 4 bases and J by 0 bases, with 6 bases between. CDR3 size: 13 residues. DNA for the CDR3: TGTGCCAGCAGTGGGTCAGACCAAGAGACCCAGTACTTC. Protein: CASSGSDQETQYF.

V gene TRBV15 combines with J gene TRBJ1-1, with 9 bases identical to TRBD1. CDR1 is LNHNV and CDR2 is YYDKDF in the germline V gene (reference sequence). V shed 1 base, J shed 4 bases, and the junction held 7 bases outside the gene matches. The CDR3 extends over 16 amino acids. The CDR3 region is CATSRGGQGVGTEAFF. In DNA, the CDR3 is TGTGCCACCAGCAGAGGGGGACAGGGTGTGGGCACTGAAGCTTTCTTT.

The chain joins TRBV27 to TRBJ2-5; the D gene is possibly TRBD1 (7 bases). The germline V gene encodes CDR1 MNHEY and CDR2 SMNVEV (reference sequence). This CDR3 contains 13 residues. V lost 5 bases, J lost 5 bases, and 12 bases lay in between. Here the CDR3 reads CASSHRGGETQYF. The CDR3 DNA reads as TGTGCCAGCAGTCACAGGGGAGGTGAGACCCAGTACTTC.

V gene TRBV27 combines with J gene TRBJ2-5; perhaps TRBD2 as D (6 bases). The DNA end is a closer match to TRBJ2-7, so the J assignment may be wrong. This CDR3 contains 19 residues. Germline V gives CDR1 MNHEY, CDR2 SMNVEV (reference sequence). This CDR3 reads CASSLKAHGGLLGTYEQYF. In nucleotides, the CDR3 is TGTGCCAGCAGTTTAAAGGCCCACGGGGGACTCCTTGGGACTTACGAGCAGTACTTC.

The chain employs TRBV6-1 and TRBJ1-6, with TRBD1 matching 11 bases. This CDR3 contains 16 residues. In germline, CDR1 is MNHNS, CDR2 SASEGT. The V gene end was trimmed by 2 bases and the J gene end by 9 bases; junction bases not matched to a gene: 6. The CDR3 DNA sequence: TGTGCCAGCAGTGAAATTTTGGGACAGGGGGTTTCACCCCTCCACTTT. Amino acids: CASSEILGQGVSPLHF.

This CDR3 reads CASSPQGGVSPLHF. The CDR3 DNA follows: TGTGCCAGCAGCCCCCAGGGTGGGGTATCACCCCTCCACTTT. The chain uses TRBV7-9 and TRBJ1-6; a weak D match, TRBD1 (5 bases). Trimming removed 5 bases at V and 10 bases at J, with 15 bases between. The length of the CDR3 is 14 residues. In germline, CDR1 is SEHNR, CDR2 FQNEAQ (reference sequence).

The chain links TRBV2 to TRBJ2-5; D may be TRBD1 (5 bases). This CDR3 has 12 amino acids. Germline V gene data show CDR1 as SNHLY and CDR2 as FYNNEI. The ends were cut back, 8 bases at V and 2 bases at J, with 9 bases in the middle. The CDR3 region has the DNA TGTGCCAGCGGCAGGGCTCAAGAGACCCAGTACTTC. It is translated as CASGRAQETQYF.

This chain connects TRBV4-3 to TRBJ1-1; maybe TRBD1 (6 bases). Between the trimmed V and J ends, which lost 0 bases and 10 bases, there was a span of 12 bases. CDR3 length: 13 residues. Germline-derived CDR1 and CDR2 are LGHNA and YSLEER. The CDR3 DNA reads as TGCGCCAGCAGCCAAGAACAGGGCCGTCGAGCTTTCTTT. It codes for CASSQEQGRRAFF.

The rearrangement links TRBV9 to TRBJ2-5, with 7 bases identical to TRBD1. CDR3 size: 15 residues. V was clipped by 0 bases and J by 3 bases; unmatched bases: 5. The V gene's germline CDR1 is SGDLS and CDR2 YYNGEE. In nucleotides, the CDR3 is TGTGCCAGCAGCGTAGCTGGGACAGTAGAAGAGACCCAGTACTTC. The encoded protein is CASSVAGTVEETQYF.

The rearrangement links TRBV13 to TRBJ1-1; D perhaps matches TRBD1 (6 bases). From germline, CDR1 is PRHDT and CDR2 FYEKMQ (reference sequence). This CDR3 spans 14 amino acids. Trimming removed 5 bases at V and 0 bases at J, with 10 bases between. The CDR3 loop is CASSHRGMNTEAFF. DNA for the CDR3: TGTGCCAGCAGCCATAGGGGGATGAACACTGAAGCTTTCTTT. Drawing the rest from reference TRBV13 and TRBJ1-1, the complete variable domain is AAGVIQSPRHLIKEKRETATLKCYPIPRHDTVYWYQQGPGQDPQFLISFYEKMQSDKGSIPDRFSAQQFSDYHSELNMSSLELGDSALYFCASSHRGMNTEAFFGQGTRLTVV.

The chain combines TRBV16 with TRBJ2-1, with D perhaps matching TRBD2 (5 bases). This CDR3 spans 13 amino acids. V lost 4 bases and J lost 6, with 10 bases in between. CDR1 and CDR2 (germline): KGHSY, FQNENV. CDR3 sequence reads: CASSLGAGNEQFF. The CDR3 nucleotides are TGTGCCAGCAGCCTCGGCGCGGGCAATGAGCAGTTCTTC.

The chain employs TRBV9 and TRBJ2-5, with D perhaps matching TRBD1 (5 bases). The germline V gene encodes CDR1 SGDLS and CDR2 YYNGEE. The CDR3 is 14 amino acids. V lost 6 bases to trimming and J lost 1 base, with 13 bases between them. The CDR3 reads CASKGYRAQETQYF. The CDR3 bases are TGTGCCAGCAAGGGGTATAGGGCCCAAGAGACCCAGTACTTC.